This TCR beta chain was documented in a study of blood T cell repertoires in COVID-19. For the study at large: Collection of acute and convalescent COVID-19 samples took place in the United States, Italy and Spain. Sources were T cells, B-cell-depleted T cells, or PBMCs; the material itself was cDNA or gDNA.

The table came from immunoSEQ multiplex PCR; TCRdb's copy has only in-frame clones and leaves some out. The table lists about 150,000 clones, around 81% of them singletons. What was sequenced was peripheral blood. The clonotype originates from a human donor with acute or convalescent COVID-19. The donor label of this sample is uncertain.

DNA for the CDR3: TGTGCCAGCAGCTTTGGGACAGGGGGCTACGAGCAGTACGTC. It codes for CASSFGTGGYEQYV. This chain joins TRBV5-6 and TRBJ2-7; 11 positions match TRBD1. Germline CDR1 reads SGHDT; CDR2 reads YYEEEE. V lost 2 bases, J lost 3 bases, and 1 base stayed unmatched. CDR3 length equals 14 residues.